This T cell receptor beta chain was captured by sequencing in a study of T cell clonotyping in hematopoietic cell transplantation (TCRdb year 2021). Background for the entire study: In the study, around 130 blood samples were gathered from 35 consecutive transplant recipients and their related donors. Recruitment of patients ran from September 2015 to early 2017, and follow-up continued until late 2020 or until death.

CDR1 and CDR2 are drawn from the germline V gene: SGHTA, FQGNSA. V loses 5 bases at its end and J loses 2 bases; junction bases beyond the gene matches: 6. The CDR3 starts with the cysteine, ends with the phenylalanine, and has 15 residues. The CDR3 DNA has 45 bases and is translated from base 1. The immunoSEQ assay, a bias-controlled multiplex PCR with V- and J-specific primers, was used to amplify TCR beta CDR3 regions from genomic DNA. In a second PCR step, a proprietary barcode and Illumina adapter sequences were attached to the CDR3 amplicons. An Illumina MiSeq instrument was used for sequencing of the CDR3 libraries. The authors' analysis ran thus. Export and quality control were performed with immunoSEQ Analyzer 3.0, and downstream analyses were performed with R Bioconductor and Immunarch. Only productive rearrangements in the normalized downsampled data set went into calculating the repertoire metrics. Clonotypes larger than 5 templates in the normalized cohort were defined as pathologically expanded. Repertoire diversity was measured with the Inverse Simpson Index. CMV-specificity analyses were carried out on the non-normalized data set to capture all clonotypes. In its TCRdb copy, this immuneACCESS table keeps in-frame sequences only and misses some clones. Where compared with another copy, unresolved V genes explain less than half of these, and the others have no known cause. V, J and clone size reflect that table, while D and trimming were determined from the DNA. This sample holds about 15,000 clones; under 90% were observed only once. 9.5% to 15% of the sample comes from the top ten.

General conclusions and limits of the study: Recipient TCR diversity fell after transplant, with pathologically expanded clonotypes rising progressively from day 30 to day 180. The sample size was limited, and CD4 and CD8 repertoire contributions could not be separated because cells were not sorted. Recipient repertoires showed only a small fraction of overlap with donor repertoires, and over 95% appeared de novo at the given depth. Inverse Simpson Index values from donors and from recipients before transplant predicted broader TCR repertoire diversity after transplant.

A note on this clone: This receptor's antigen is unknown. One base away there is no much larger clone; base qualities are not given.

Per the publication, the time point label means: 100 days after allo-HCT. Blood from recipients was drawn roughly 28 days before transplant, then again at days 30, 100 and 180 after transplant. Using Nuclei Lysis Solution, genomic DNA was extracted from unfractionated peripheral blood mononuclear cells that were either fresh or cryopreserved. The sequence was collected from a male patient between 45 and 60 years old who had an allogeneic stem cell transplant from an unrelated donor, so T cells may come from the graft donor. Some clones in this sample may be carry-over from other donors' samples. The rearranged segments are TRBV7-2 and TRBJ1-3, and TRBD1 aligns with 7 junction nucleotides. The sample was PBMCs, taken 100 days after allogeneic stem cell transplant. DNA sequence: TGTGCCAGCAGCACGGCAGGGGGTCCTGGAAACACCATATATTTT. Its protein reads: CASSTAGGPGNTIYF.